This TCR beta chain was captured by sequencing in a study of CD8 T cells in Susac syndrome. As controls, healthy donors matched for age and sex were used. Through negative isolation, CD4+ and CD8+ T cells were obtained, while TEMRA cells were enriched using FACS. The authors reverse transcribed roughly 0.5 to 1 ug RNA with random hexamers. TCRdb fed the immunoSEQ multiplex PCR reads into MiXCR, producing one record per CDR3 protein. Among 160,000 or so distinct CDR3 sequences listed, 93% were seen once. This clonotype originated in a human donor in good health. Sequencing was carried out using CD4+ T cells from PBMCs.

CDR3 coding DNA: TGTGCCAGCAGCCAAGATAACGGGGTATCTAACTATGGCTACACCTTC. This gives the protein CASSQDNGVSNYGYTF. The chain employs TRBV3-1 and TRBJ1-2, with D hard to call. The CDR3 extends over 16 amino acids. Between the trimmed V and J ends, which lost 0 bases and 0 bases, there was a span of 11 bases. Germline loops: CDR1 LGHDT, CDR2 YNNKEL (reference sequence).